The present entry profiles one T cell receptor (beta chain) with its context. Its antigen is unidentified. V dropped 7 bases and J dropped 8 bases, with 12 bases sitting between them. Germline V gene sequence: CDR1 LNHDA, CDR2 SQIVND (reference sequence). The CDR3 length is 13 residues. The source of the sample is a study of cytomegalovirus exposure and HLA in healthy donors. Study observations and caveats: Links to common viral pathogens appeared, in a later analysis, for several of the most significant clusters. Roughly uniform sequencing depth across donors was assumed, possibly incorrectly.

Amplification used 60 Vbeta primers and 13 Jbeta primers. TCRdb's copy holds only in-frame clones and misses some; the assay was immunoSEQ multiplex PCR. The sample consists of about 160,000 clones, 70% to 85% of them appearing once. The source of this sequence is a man in his fifties in good health and CMV-seropositive. The specimen was PBMCs. This chain uses TRBV19 with TRBJ1-6, with D uncertain. The CDR3 region has the DNA TGTGCCAGTACCGCTTATGAGGATTCACCCCTCCACTTT. It encodes CASTAYEDSPLHF.